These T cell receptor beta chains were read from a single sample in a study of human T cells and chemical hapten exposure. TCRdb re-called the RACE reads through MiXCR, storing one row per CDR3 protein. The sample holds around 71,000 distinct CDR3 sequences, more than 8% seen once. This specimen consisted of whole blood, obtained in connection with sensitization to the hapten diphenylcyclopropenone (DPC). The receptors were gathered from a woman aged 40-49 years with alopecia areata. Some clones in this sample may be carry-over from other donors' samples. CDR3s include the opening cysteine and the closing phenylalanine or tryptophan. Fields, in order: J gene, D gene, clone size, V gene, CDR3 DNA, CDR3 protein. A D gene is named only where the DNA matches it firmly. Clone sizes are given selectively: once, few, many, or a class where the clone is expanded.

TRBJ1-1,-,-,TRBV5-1,TGCGCCAGCAGCTTGGGCAGGGACGCTGAAGCTTTCTTT,CASSLGRDAEAFF
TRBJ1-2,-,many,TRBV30,TGTGCCTGGAGTGTACTTTTTGGCTACACCTTC,CAWSVLFGYTF
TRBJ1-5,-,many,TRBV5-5,TGTGCCAGCAGCTCTAGACAGGCGGATCAGCCCCAGCATTTT,CASSSRQADQPQHF
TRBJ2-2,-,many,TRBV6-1,TGTGCCAGCAGTGAAGCGTTTAGGTCAGACCGACCCGGGGAGCTGTTTTTT,CASSEAFRSDRPGELFF
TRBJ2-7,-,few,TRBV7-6,TGTGCCAGCAGCTTAGCTACGGACAGTTCCTACGAGCAGTACTTC,CASSLATDSSYEQYF
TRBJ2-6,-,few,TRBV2,TGTGCCAGCAGAGGGGAGCACGGAGGGGCCAACGTCCTGACTTTC,CASRGEHGGANVLTF
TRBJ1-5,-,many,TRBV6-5,TGTGCCAGCAGTCCCCGACAGGCGAACAATCAGCCCCAGCATTTT,CASSPRQANNQPQHF
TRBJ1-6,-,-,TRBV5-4,TGTGCCAGCAGCTTTGACAGTGGGGATAATTCACCCCTCCACTTT,CASSFDSGDNSPLHF
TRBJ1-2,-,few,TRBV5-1,TGCGCCAGCAGCTTGGTGGCAGGTGCTTATGGCTACACCTTC,CASSLVAGAYGYTF
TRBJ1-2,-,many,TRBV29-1,TGCAGCGTTGTGTTCTCTAACTATGGCTACACCTTC,CSVVFSNYGYTF
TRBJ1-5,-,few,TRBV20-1,TGCAGTGCTAGAGATCGGGTCTGGGGTAGCAATCAGCCCCAGCATTTT,CSARDRVWGSNQPQHF
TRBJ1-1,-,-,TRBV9,TGTGTCAGCAGCGATGCTGGTGAAGCTTTCTTT,CVSSDAGEAFF
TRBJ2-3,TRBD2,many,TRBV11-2,TGTGCCAGCAGCTTAGTCCGGGGGGTGATCACAGATACGCAGTATTTT,CASSLVRGVITDTQYF
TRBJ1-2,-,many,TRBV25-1,TGTGCCAGCAGTATTTCGGGATTTAACTATGGCTACACCTTC,CASSISGFNYGYTF
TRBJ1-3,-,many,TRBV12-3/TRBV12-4,TGTGCCAGCAGTTCAACAGGCCTCCCTGGAAACACCATATATTTT,CASSSTGLPGNTIYF
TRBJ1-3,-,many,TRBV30,TGTGCCTGGAGTTACAGGGATTTACGTGGTTTT,CAWSYRDLRGF
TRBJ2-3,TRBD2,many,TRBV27,TGTGCCAGCAGTTGGGGACTAGCGGGGGGTTTTCATCTTCGCACAGATACGCAGTATTTT,CASSWGLAGGFHLRTDTQYF
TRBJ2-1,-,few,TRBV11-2,TGTGCCAGCAGCTTAGGCGTTCAAGGGGTGAATGAGCAGTTCTTC,CASSLGVQGVNEQFF
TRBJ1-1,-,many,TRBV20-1,TGCAGTGCTTCTTCTTACGGCACTGAAGCTTTCTTT,CSASSYGTEAFF
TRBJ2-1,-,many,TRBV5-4,TGTGCCAGCAGACCGGGATTAAGGTCCTACAATGAGCAGTTCTTC,CASRPGLRSYNEQFF
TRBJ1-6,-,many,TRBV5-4,TGTGCCAGCAGCTTACCCCCACCGATGAATTCACCCCTCCACTTT,CASSLPPPMNSPLHF
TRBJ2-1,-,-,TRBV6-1,TGTGCCACCGTCAAGTTAAAGTGGGTAGGCAGCTACAATGAGCAGTTCTTC,CATVKLKWVGSYNEQFF
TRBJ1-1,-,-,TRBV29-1,TGCAGCGTTGTGTCAGGGGTGAACACTGAAGCTTTCTTT,CSVVSGVNTEAFF
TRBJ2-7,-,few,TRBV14,TGTGCCAGCAGCTCCCCCGGCGGGAATTTCCCCTACGAGCAGTACTTC,CASSSPGGNFPYEQYF
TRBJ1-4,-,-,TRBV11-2,TGTGCCAGCAGCTCTAGAGGGCAACCGAATGAAAAACTGTTTTTT,CASSSRGQPNEKLFF
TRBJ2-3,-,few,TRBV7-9,TGTGCCAGCAGCCCCCTGACGGGACGGGTCCACACAGATACGCAGTATTTT,CASSPLTGRVHTDTQYF
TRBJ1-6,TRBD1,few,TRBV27,TGTGCCAGCAGTCTAACTCCCCCCTCCGACAGGGCCTATAATTCACCCCTCCACTTT,CASSLTPPSDRAYNSPLHF
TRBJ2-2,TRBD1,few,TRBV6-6,TGTGCCAGCAGTTTGAGGGGAATTACCGCCGGGACAGTTAACACCGGGGAGCTGTTTTTT,CASSLRGITAGTVNTGELFF
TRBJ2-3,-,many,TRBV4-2,TGTGCCAGCAGCCAAGGCCCGGGTTTTCTATATGGCACAGATACGCAGTATTTT,CASSQGPGFLYGTDTQYF
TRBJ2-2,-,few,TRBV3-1,TGTGCCAGCAGCCCCACCTTGAACACCGGGGAGCTGTTTTTT,CASSPTLNTGELFF
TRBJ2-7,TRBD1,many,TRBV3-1,TGTGCCAGCAGCCCTGGGACAGGGGAACCCTACGAGCAGTACTTC,CASSPGTGEPYEQYF
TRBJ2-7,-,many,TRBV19,TGTGCCAGTAGTATACGGACTGGTTTGGCCTACGAGCAGTACTTC,CASSIRTGLAYEQYF
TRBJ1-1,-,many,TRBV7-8,TGTGCCAGCAGCATCCAGGGATCGGCTGAAGCTTTCTTT,CASSIQGSAEAFF
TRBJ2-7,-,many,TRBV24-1,TGTGCCACCAGTGATTCGGCAGCCTACGAGCAGTACTTC,CATSDSAAYEQYF
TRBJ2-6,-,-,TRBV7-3,TGTGCCAGCAGCTTGACGTCCCAAGTAGTCTCTGGGGCCAACGTCCTGACTTTC,CASSLTSQVVSGANVLTF
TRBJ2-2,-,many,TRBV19,TGTGCCAGTAGTATAACCGGCACCTTCACCGGGGAGCTGTTTTTT,CASSITGTFTGELFF
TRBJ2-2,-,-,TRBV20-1,TGCAGTGCGTATGGCCGACTAAACACCGGGGAGCTGTTTTTT,CSAYGRLNTGELFF
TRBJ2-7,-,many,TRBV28,TGTGCCAGCAGTTTGTGGGGGGCCTACGAGCAGTACTTC,CASSLWGAYEQYF
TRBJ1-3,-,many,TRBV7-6,TGTGCCAGCAGCTTGGACCCCGGGACTTCGCCCCGAAACACCATATATTTT,CASSLDPGTSPRNTIYF
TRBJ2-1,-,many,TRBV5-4,TGTGCCAGCAGCCTATCAGACAGGAATGAGCAGTTCTTC,CASSLSDRNEQFF
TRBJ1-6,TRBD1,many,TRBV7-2,TGTGCCAGCAGCTTACGTAGAGGGGGCTACAATTCACCCCTCCACTTT,CASSLRRGGYNSPLHF
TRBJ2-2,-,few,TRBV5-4,TGTGCCAGCAGCTTCAGAGATGGCGGGGAGCTGTTTTTT,CASSFRDGGELFF
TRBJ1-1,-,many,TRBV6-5,TGTGCCAGCAGTTACTCGGACAGACCGGTGGTCACTGAAGCTTTCTTT,CASSYSDRPVVTEAFF
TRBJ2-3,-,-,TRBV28,TGTGCCAGCAGTTCAGCGGACAGACACACAGATACGCAGTATTTT,CASSSADRHTDTQYF
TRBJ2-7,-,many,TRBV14,TGTGCCAGCAGCCAAGATAGCTTGCCCACGGGTCTCTCCTACGAGCAGTACTTC,CASSQDSLPTGLSYEQYF
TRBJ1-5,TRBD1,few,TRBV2,TGTGCCAGCACTACCGGGACAGGGTGGCATCAGCCCCAGCATTTT,CASTTGTGWHQPQHF
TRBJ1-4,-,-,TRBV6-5,TGTGCCAGCAGCAGGACGGGGGAAAAACTGTTTTTT,CASSRTGEKLFF
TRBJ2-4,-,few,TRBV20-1,TGCAGTGCCCATCCGGCAGTCAAAAACATTCAGTACTTC,CSAHPAVKNIQYF